This entry concerns a single TCR beta chain. The entry originates in a study of blood T cell repertoires in COVID-19. Background on the study: Sample material is recorded as cDNA or gDNA derived from T cells, B-cell-depleted T cells, or PBMCs.

Original methodology: It was from reference gene primer amplification that nucleated cell counts were estimated. This table comes from immunoSEQ multiplex PCR, and its TCRdb copy is limited to in-frame clones, with some not included. V and J calls plus clone size are reproduced from that table; the DNA served to infer D and trimming. Here the sample spans roughly 140,000 clones, 80% to 90% being singletons. Sequencing used peripheral blood. The clonotype was recovered from a woman between 50 and 59 years old in a cohort sampled during active or convalescent COVID-19.

In DNA, the CDR3 is TGTGCCAGCAGTCCAAAAACAGGGGTTTTCTATAATTCACCCCTCCACTTT. Residues: CASSPKTGVFYNSPLHF. The chain is built from TRBV27 and TRBJ1-6, with TRBD1 identical over 7 bases. Losses at the gene ends were 5 bases for V and 3 bases for J; bases not matched to a gene: 10. The CDR3 contains 17 residues. Germline loops: CDR1 MNHEY, CDR2 SMNVEV (reference sequence).